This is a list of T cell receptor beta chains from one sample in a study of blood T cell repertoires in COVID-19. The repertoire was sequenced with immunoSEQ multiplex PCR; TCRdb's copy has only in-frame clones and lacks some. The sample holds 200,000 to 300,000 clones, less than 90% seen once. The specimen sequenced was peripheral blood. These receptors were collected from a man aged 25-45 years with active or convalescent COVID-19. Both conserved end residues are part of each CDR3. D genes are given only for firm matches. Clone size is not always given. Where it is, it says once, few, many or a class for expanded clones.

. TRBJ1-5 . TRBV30 TGTGCCTGGAGTGTGATCCGGGGTTTTCAGCCCCAGCATTTT CAWSVIRGFQPQHF
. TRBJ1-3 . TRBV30 TGTGCCTGGAGTTGGAGTTTGTCTGGAAACACCATATATTTT CAWSWSLSGNTIYF
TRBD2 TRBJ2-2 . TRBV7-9 TGTGCCAGCAGCTCAACCGGGACTAGCGGGGGGAGCACCGGGGAGCTGTTTTTT CASSSTGTSGGSTGELFF
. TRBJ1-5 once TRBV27 TGTGCCAGCAGTTTAGCCGGGGTAGGACAGCCCCAGCATTTT CASSLAGVGQPQHF
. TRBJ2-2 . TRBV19 TGTGCCAGTAGTATAAGCAGGGGAAACACCGGGGAGCTGTTTTTT CASSISRGNTGELFF
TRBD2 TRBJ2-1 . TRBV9 TGTGCCAGCAGCGTCGGGACTAGTTTCTATGAGCAGTTCTTC CASSVGTSFYEQFF
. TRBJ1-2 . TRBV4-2 TGTGCCAGCAGCCAAGACAGTAACTATGGCTACACCTTC CASSQDSNYGYTF
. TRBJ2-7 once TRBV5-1 TGCGCCAGCAGCTTGGGAGACAGGCCCTACGAGCAGTACTTC CASSLGDRPYEQYF
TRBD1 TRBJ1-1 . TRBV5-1 TGCGCCAGCAGCTTTACAACAGGGGGGTACGCTGAAGCTTTCTTT CASSFTTGGYAEAFF
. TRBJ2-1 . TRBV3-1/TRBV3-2 TGTGCCAGCAGCCCAGCCGGAGGTGATGAGCAGTTCTTC CASSPAGGDEQFF
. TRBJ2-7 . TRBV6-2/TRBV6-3 TGTGCCAGCAGTTACGGACGGGAAAGGCTCTCCGAGCAGTACTTC CASSYGRERLSEQYF
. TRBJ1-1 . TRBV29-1 TGCAGCGTTGAAGAAGGGGCCCCTGAAGCTTTCTTT CSVEEGAPEAFF
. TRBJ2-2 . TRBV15 TGTGCCACCAGCAGAGGACAGCAGCGCTACACCGGGGAGCTGTTTTTT CATSRGQQRYTGELFF
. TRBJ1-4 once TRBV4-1 TGCGCCAGCAGCACCAATAACCGGGACATAGGACCCAATTCCCTGTTTTTT CASSTNNRDIGPNSLFF
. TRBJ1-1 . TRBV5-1 TGCGCCAGCAGGGTGGACAGTCGGAACACTGAAGCTTTCTTT CASRVDSRNTEAFF
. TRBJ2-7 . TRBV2 TGTGCCAGCGAGAACAGCCGTGACAGATACTACGAGCAGTACTTC CASENSRDRYYEQYF
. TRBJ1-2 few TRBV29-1 TGCAGCGCTAGGAACACCGACAGCGAAACTTTCTATGGCTACACCTTC CSARNTDSETFYGYTF
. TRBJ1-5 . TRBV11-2 TGTGCCAGCAGCCCGGGCGGGATTAGCAATCAGCCCCAGCATTTT CASSPGGISNQPQHF
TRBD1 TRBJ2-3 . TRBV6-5 TGTGCCAGCAGGGACAGGGGTTTAGCGGCGGATACGCAGTATTTT CASRDRGLAADTQYF
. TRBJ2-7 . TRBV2 TGTGCCAGCAGAGACACTTTCACCGGGACATCGGACGAGCAGTACTTC CASRDTFTGTSDEQYF
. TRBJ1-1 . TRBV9 TGTGCCAGCAGCGTAGGAGGAGGGTTAATCGCTGAAGCTTTCTTT CASSVGGGLIAEAFF
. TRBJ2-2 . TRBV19 TGTGCCAGTACCCCTCTAACGCGGGGAACCGGGGAGCTGTTTTTT CASTPLTRGTGELFF
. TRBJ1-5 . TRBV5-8 TGTGCCAGCACCCGGACCAGGGATAGCAATCAGCCCCAGCATTTT CASTRTRDSNQPQHF
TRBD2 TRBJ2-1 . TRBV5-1 TGCGCCAGCACCGCCACGGGCGGGGGGACCTACAATGAGCAGTTCTTC CASTATGGGTYNEQFF
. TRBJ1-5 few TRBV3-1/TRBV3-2 TGTGCCAGCAGCCAACTATCTCAGCCCCAGCATTTT CASSQLSQPQHF
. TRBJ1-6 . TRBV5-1 TGCGCCAGCAGCTTATACAGGGATAATTCACCCCTCCACTTT CASSLYRDNSPLHF
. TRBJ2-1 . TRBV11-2 TGTGCCAGCAGCCCTATCTGGGAGCAGTTCTTC CASSPIWEQFF
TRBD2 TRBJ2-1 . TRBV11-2 TGTGCCAGCAGCTTTCAGCGGGGGGGCCTGTACAATGAGCAGTTCTTC CASSFQRGGLYNEQFF
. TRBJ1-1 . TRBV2 TGTGCCAGCAGTGAAATGTCAGGGACAATTGGGAACACTGAAGCTTTCTTT CASSEMSGTIGNTEAFF